This T cell receptor beta chain appears in the sequencing data of a study of T cells in Graves' hyperthyroidism and ophthalmopathy. Patients were aged 18 to 65, had disease duration under 2 months, and had newly diagnosed hyperthyroidism. This clonotype has just a few counts. Trimming left V 1 base short and J 11 bases short, with 21 bases between. The germline gives CDR1 SGHNT, CDR2 YENEEA. The CDR3 covers 16 residues. The TCR beta CDR3 regions underwent amplification using RNA transcripts as the source. Initially, a first-round RT-PCR of the TCR CDR3 employed the HTBI primer set. TCRdb analysed the multiplex PCR reads with MiXCR anew, one entry per CDR3 protein. The table has about 520,000 distinct CDR3 sequences, 20% to 25% seen once; the top ten hold 26%.

This clonotype originated in a young man with Graves' hyperthyroidism. The chain recombines TRBV11-3 with TRBJ1-5; D call uncertain. The sample comprised blood. CDR3 in amino acids: CASSLGFGQTDLAQHF. The CDR3 DNA reads TGTGCCAGCAGCTTAGGATTTGGGCAGACTGACTTGGCCCAGCATTTT.